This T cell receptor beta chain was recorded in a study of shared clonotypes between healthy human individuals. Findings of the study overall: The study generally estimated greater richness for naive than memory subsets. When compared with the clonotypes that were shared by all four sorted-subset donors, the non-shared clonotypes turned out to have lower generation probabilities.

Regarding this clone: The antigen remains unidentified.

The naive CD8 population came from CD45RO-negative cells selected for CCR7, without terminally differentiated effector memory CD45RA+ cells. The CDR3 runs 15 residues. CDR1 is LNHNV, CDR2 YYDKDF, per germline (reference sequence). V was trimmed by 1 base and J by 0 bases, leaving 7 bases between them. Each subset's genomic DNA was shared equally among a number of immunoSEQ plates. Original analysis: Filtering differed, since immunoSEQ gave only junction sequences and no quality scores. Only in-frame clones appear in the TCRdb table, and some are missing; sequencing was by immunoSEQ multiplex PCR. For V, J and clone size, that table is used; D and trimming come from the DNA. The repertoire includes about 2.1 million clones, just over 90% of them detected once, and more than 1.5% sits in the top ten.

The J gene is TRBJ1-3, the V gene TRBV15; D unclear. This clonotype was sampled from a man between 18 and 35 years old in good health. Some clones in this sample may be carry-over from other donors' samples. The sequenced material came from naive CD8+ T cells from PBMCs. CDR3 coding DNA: TGTGCCACCAGCAGAGGTAGTAACTCTGGAAACACCATATATTTT. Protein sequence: CATSRGSNSGNTIYF. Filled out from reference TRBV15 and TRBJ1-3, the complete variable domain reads DAMVIQNPRYQVTQFGKPVTLSCSQTLNHNVMYWYQQKSSQAPKLLFHYYDKDFNNEADTPDNFQSRRPNTSFCFLDIRSPGLGDTAMYLCATSRGSNSGNTIYFGEGSWLTVV.